The entry below gives a single T cell receptor beta chain sequence along with its context. Its specificity is unknown. The use of a sample-barcoded 5' primer and a J-beta primer mix characterized a second PCR of about 7 to 12 cycles. From the 5' RACE reads, TCRdb called clonotypes with MiXCR, one entry per CDR3 protein. The sample contains around 800,000 distinct CDR3 sequences, about 42% of which appear only once. This sample was taken from a study of blood T cells in healthy people across ages. Drawn from each donor were 9 to 10 milliliters of peripheral blood. Per sample, no less than 6 micrograms of total RNA were extracted. Overall study findings and caveats: Older age coincided with a roughly linear decline in TCR beta diversity per million T cells. Greater diversity and more naive CD4+ cells were seen in long-lived donors than in aged donors.

Germline CDR1 and CDR2: SGHKS and YYEKEE (reference sequence). The CDR3 sequence is 15 residues long. This sequence was found in a man aged 55 to 70 in good health. Sequenced input: blood. The rearrangement links TRBV5-5 to TRBJ2-4, with D tentatively TRBD1 (5 bases). The J call may be faulty, since TRBJ2-7 better matches the DNA end. The DNA for the CDR3 is TGTGCCAGCAGCTTGGAGGGGCGGTCTTTGGACGAGCAGTACTTC. This codes for CASSLEGRSLDEQYF.